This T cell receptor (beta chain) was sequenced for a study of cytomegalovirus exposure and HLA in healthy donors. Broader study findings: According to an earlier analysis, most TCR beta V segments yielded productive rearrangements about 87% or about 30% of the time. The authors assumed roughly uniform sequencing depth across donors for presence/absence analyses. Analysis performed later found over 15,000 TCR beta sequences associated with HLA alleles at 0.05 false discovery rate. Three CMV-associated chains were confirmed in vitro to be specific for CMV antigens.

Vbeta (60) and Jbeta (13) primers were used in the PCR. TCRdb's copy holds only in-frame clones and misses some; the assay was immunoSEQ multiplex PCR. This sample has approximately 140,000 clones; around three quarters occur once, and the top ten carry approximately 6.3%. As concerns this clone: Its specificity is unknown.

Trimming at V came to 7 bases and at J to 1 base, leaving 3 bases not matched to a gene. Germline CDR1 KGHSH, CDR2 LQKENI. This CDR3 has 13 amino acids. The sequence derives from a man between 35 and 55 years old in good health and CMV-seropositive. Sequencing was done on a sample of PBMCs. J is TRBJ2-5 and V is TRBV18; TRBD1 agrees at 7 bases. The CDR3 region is CASYGTVQETQYF. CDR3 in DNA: TGTGCCAGCTATGGGACAGTCCAAGAGACCCAGTACTTC.